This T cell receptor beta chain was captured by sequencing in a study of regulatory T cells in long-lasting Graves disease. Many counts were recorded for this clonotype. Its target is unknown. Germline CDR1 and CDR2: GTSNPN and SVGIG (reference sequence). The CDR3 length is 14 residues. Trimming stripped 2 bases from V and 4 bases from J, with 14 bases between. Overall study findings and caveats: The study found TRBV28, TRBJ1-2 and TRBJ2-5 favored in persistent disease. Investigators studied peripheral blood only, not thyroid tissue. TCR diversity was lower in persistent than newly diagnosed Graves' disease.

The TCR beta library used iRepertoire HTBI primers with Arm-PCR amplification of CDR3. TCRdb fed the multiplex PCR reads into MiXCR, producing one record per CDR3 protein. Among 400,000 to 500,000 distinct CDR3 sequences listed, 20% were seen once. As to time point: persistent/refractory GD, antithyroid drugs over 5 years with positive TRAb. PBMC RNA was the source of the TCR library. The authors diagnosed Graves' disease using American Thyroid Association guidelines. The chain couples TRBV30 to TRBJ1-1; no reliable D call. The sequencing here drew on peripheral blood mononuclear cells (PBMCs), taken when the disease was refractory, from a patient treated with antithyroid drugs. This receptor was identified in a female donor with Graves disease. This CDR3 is CAWSIGVSSTEAFF. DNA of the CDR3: TGTGCCTGGAGTATCGGGGTTTCCAGCACTGAAGCTTTCTTT.